This is a list of T cell receptor beta chains from one sample in a study of blood T cells in healthy people across ages. MiXCR, applied by TCRdb to the 5' RACE reads, yields one record per CDR3 protein. This sample carries about 940,000 distinct CDR3 sequences, under 50% of them seen once, and the ten largest clones take roughly 12%. Sequenced: blood. These receptors all come from a young man in good health. Both conserved end residues are part of each CDR3.

V	J	CDR3
TRBV28	TRBJ1-5	CASSSQGRLGNQPQHF
TRBV27	TRBJ1-2	CAGSLSTRANYGYTF
TRBV27	TRBJ2-1	CASSERGQVNEQFF
TRBV7-9	TRBJ2-3	CASSLALGQGENTQYF
TRBV12-3/TRBV12-4	TRBJ2-2	CASSLATSGGLSGELFF
TRBV28	TRBJ1-5	CASSLLTGTNQPQHF
TRBV2	TRBJ1-6	CASSEGPGNSPLHF
TRBV12-3/TRBV12-4	TRBJ1-5	CASRGQENQPQHF
TRBV7-2	TRBJ2-7	CASSGETGVYEQYF
TRBV29-1	TRBJ1-2	CSVEGEADKFYGYTF
TRBV7-2	TRBJ2-7	CASSPGDRASYNEQYF
TRBV29-1	TRBJ2-5	CSVEKGLAGETQYF
TRBV20-1	TRBJ2-7	CSAREGTMFYEQYF
TRBV6-5	TRBJ1-3	CASSYEGHSGNTIYF
TRBV20-1	TRBJ2-1	CSARTTDNEQFF
TRBV21-1	TRBJ2-7	CTSSKKIGHEGVGYEQYF
TRBV30	TRBJ2-2	CAWSGSMNTGELFF
TRBV7-2	NA	CASSSTGVSTYEQYF
TRBV24-1	TRBJ2-3	CATSDTGQYTDTQYF
TRBV7-2	TRBJ2-1	CASSQWGNEQFF
TRBV7-8	NA	CASSLSPGTGGFYEQYF
TRBV4-1	TRBJ2-7	CASSQDPGQRIYEQYF
TRBV14	TRBJ2-1	CASSSLDRADNEQFF
TRBV20-1	TRBJ2-4	CSASGGAPFVQYF
TRBV27	TRBJ2-5	CASRLIGLGETQYF
TRBV7-9	TRBJ2-7	CASSLEGGRPFSSYEQYF
TRBV7-2	TRBJ2-1	CASSQASGGSYNEQFF